This entry lists 15 T cell receptor beta chains sequenced from one sample in a study of neoadjuvant anti-PD-1 for oral cavity cancer. The assay was immunoSEQ multiplex PCR, and TCRdb's table has in-frame clones only and misses some. The sample has some 15,000 clones, roughly 70% seen once. Sequencing was performed on PBMCs, taken before nivolumab (anti-PD-1) treatment. The receptor set was obtained from a person aged 35-79 years with oral cavity squamous cell carcinoma.

The rearrangement joins TRBV4-1 to TRBJ2-6, with 8 bases identical to TRBD1. The CDR3 runs to 16 residues. The germline V gene encodes CDR1 MGHRA and CDR2 YSYEKL. V was clipped by 3 bases and J by 3 bases; unmatched bases: 4. The CDR3 here is CASSHQGAGGANVLTF. In nucleotides, the CDR3 is TGCGCCAGCAGCCACCAGGGGGCGGGTGGGGCCAACGTCCTGACTTTC.

The chain has TRBV6-5 and TRBJ1-6; D ambiguous. The CDR3 consists of 13 residues. The germline V gene encodes CDR1 MNHEY and CDR2 SVGAGI. Between the trimmed V and J ends, which lost 0 bases and 6 bases, there was a span of 3 bases. As DNA, the CDR3 is TGTGCCAGCAGTTACTCTCCTAATTCACCCCTCCACTTT. Its translation: CASSYSPNSPLHF.

The gene calls are TRBV6-6 and TRBJ2-1; D is perhaps TRBD2 (6 bases). Germline V gene sequence: CDR1 MNHNY, CDR2 SVGAGI (reference sequence). The CDR3 runs 15 residues. V was trimmed by 2 bases and J by 8 bases, leaving 16 bases between them. The CDR3 reads CASSYPPGTRDEQFF. The CDR3 nucleotides are TGTGCCAGCAGTTACCCACCCGGGACTCGGGATGAGCAGTTCTTC.

The genes are TRBV27 and TRBJ1-2, with D possibly matching TRBD1 (5 bases). CDR1 and CDR2 (germline): MNHEY, SMNVEV (reference sequence). Between the trimmed V and J ends, which lost 5 bases and 2 bases, there was a span of 12 bases. This CDR3 region has 14 residues. CDR3 bases: TGTGCCAGCAGTGGGGGGACCGCGAACTATGGCTACACCTTC. The encoded protein is CASSGGTANYGYTF.

The chain links TRBV5-1 to TRBJ2-2; TRBD2 matches at 8 bases. Germline V gene lookup returns CDR1 SGHRS and CDR2 YFSETQ. The CDR3 length is 16 residues. V lost 2 bases to trimming and J lost 3 bases; unmatched junction nucleotides: 6. CDR3 in DNA: TGCGCCAGCAGCTTTCTAACTAGCGGACACACCGGGGAGCTGTTTTTT. Protein product: CASSFLTSGHTGELFF.

The chain is built from TRBV7-8 and TRBJ2-2; maybe TRBD1 (5 bases). Trimming shortened V by 5 bases and J by 0 bases, and 13 bases separated the two germline ends. Germline V gene data show CDR1 as SGHVS and CDR2 as FQNEAQ. This CDR3 is 16 amino acids long. The chain's CDR3 is CASSLRTIANTGELFF. DNA of the CDR3: TGTGCCAGCAGCCTCCGGACAATTGCGAACACCGGGGAGCTGTTTTTT.

The table lists this clone with a few counts. The chain joins TRBV27 to TRBJ1-1, with 7 bases aligning to TRBD1. Germline assignment: CDR1 MNHEY and CDR2 SMNVEV (reference sequence). Trimming removed 5 bases from V and 5 bases from J; junction bases left unmatched: 11. The CDR3 sequence is 15 residues long. The CDR3: CASSVYRGGFTEAFF. CDR3 DNA: TGTGCCAGCAGTGTCTACAGGGGAGGATTTACTGAAGCTTTCTTT.

The chain links TRBV6-6 to TRBJ1-1; unclear D gene. Germline V lookup: CDR1 MNHNY, CDR2 SVGAGI (reference sequence). The CDR3 spans 12 residues. V shed 5 bases and J shed 4 bases, with 8 bases lying between them. The DNA for the CDR3 is TGTGCCAGCAGTCCCATGGTCACTGAAGCTTTCTTT. This gives the protein CASSPMVTEAFF.

The J gene is TRBJ2-2, the V gene TRBV15; D is possibly TRBD1 or TRBD2 (5 bases each). Trimming pared 1 base from V and 0 bases from J, leaving 12 bases between. In germline, CDR1 is LNHNV, CDR2 YYDKDF (reference sequence). This CDR3 has 17 amino acids. The CDR3 DNA is TGTGCCACCAGCAGAGTGTGGGGACCCGCGAACACCGGGGAGCTGTTTTTT. As protein: CATSRVWGPANTGELFF.

This chain connects TRBV11-2 to TRBJ2-7, with a weak D call TRBD2 (5 bases). From germline, CDR1 is SGHAT and CDR2 FQNNGV. CDR3 length: 16 amino acids. V lost 5 bases to trimming and J lost 4 bases, with 21 bases between them. CDR3 sequence: CASSPGLGRAVYEQYF. The CDR3 DNA is TGTGCCAGCAGCCCCGGATTAGGGCGGGCTGTGTACGAGCAGTACTTC.

The rearrangement joins TRBV5-1 to TRBJ2-1, with 7 bases identical to TRBD2. From germline, CDR1 is SGHRS and CDR2 YFSETQ. Trimming removed 2 bases from V and 6 bases from J; junction bases left unmatched: 5. The CDR3 runs 14 residues. The CDR3 nucleotides read TGCGCCAGCAGCTTCGGAGGCGGGGGCAATGAGCAGTTCTTC. Translated, it gives CASSFGGGGNEQFF.

Concerning this clone itself: One junction end disagrees with the germline gene, perhaps due to a read error. V usage is TRBV7-7 and J usage is TRBJ2-2, with D tentatively TRBD1 (5 bases). Germline V lookup: CDR1 SSHAT, CDR2 FNYEAQ (reference sequence). This CDR3 is built from 15 residues. The CDR3 DNA follows: TGTGCTAGCAGCCCCAGGCCTAAGGGGACCGGGGAGCTGTTTTTT. Protein: CASSPRPKGTGELFF.

A few counts support this clone. The chain joins TRBV7-9 to TRBJ2-2, with D unresolved. CDR1 is SEHNR, CDR2 FQNEAQ, per germline (reference sequence). V lost 2 bases, J lost 4 bases, and 5 bases lay in between. CDR3 length: 13 residues. The CDR3 region is CASSLPPTGELFF. DNA of the CDR3: TGTGCCAGCAGCTTACCCCCCACCGGGGAGCTGTTTTTT.

The chain combines TRBV7-9 with TRBJ2-1, with D tentatively TRBD1 or TRBD2 (5 bases each). Trimming took off 6 bases at V and 6 bases at J, with 15 bases between the two ends. Germline loops: CDR1 SEHNR, CDR2 FQNEAQ (reference sequence). The CDR3 runs to 14 residues. CDR3 DNA: TGTGCCAGCAGTCCAACTCGGGGACGCAATGAGCAGTTCTTC. This encodes CASSPTRGRNEQFF.

This clone was picked up a small number of times. V usage is TRBV28 and J usage is TRBJ2-4, with D perhaps TRBD2 (5 bases). The CDR3 runs to 14 residues. Trimming pared 6 bases from V and 8 bases from J, leaving 17 bases between. CDR1 MDHEN and CDR2 SYDVKM come from the germline V gene. This CDR3 reads CASSITSKGDIQYF. The CDR3 DNA is TGTGCCAGCAGCATCACGAGTAAGGGAGACATTCAGTACTTC.